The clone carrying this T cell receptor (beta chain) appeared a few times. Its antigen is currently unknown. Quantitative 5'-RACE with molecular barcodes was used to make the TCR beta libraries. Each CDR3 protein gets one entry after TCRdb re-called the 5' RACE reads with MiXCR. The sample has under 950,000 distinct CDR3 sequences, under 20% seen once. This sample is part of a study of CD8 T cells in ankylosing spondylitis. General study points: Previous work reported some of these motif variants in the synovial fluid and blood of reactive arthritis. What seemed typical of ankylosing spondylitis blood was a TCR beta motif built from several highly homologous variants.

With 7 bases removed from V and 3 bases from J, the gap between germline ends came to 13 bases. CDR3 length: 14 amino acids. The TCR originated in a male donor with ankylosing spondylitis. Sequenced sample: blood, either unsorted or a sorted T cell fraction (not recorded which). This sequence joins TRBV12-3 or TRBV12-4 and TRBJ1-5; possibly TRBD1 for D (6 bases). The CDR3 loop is CASISGTNNQPQHF. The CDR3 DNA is TGTGCCAGCATCTCCGGGACAAACAATCAGCCCCAGCATTTT.